These 17 T cell receptor beta chains came from one sample sequenced in a study of OX40 agonist ivuxolimab in advanced cancers. Sequencing was performed with immunoSEQ multiplex PCR; in TCRdb, only in-frame clones are kept and a portion is missing. The table has some 25,000 clones, 70% to 80% seen once. Source: CD4+ or CD8+ T cells sorted from blood, taken in a trial of the OX40 agonist ivuxolimab. The receptors were sampled from an adult with an advanced solid tumor such as melanoma, head and neck, liver or kidney cancer.

The rearrangement links TRBV4-1 to TRBJ2-5; weak D call: TRBD1 (6 bases). The CDR3 length is 16 residues. Germline V lookup: CDR1 MGHRA, CDR2 YSYEKL. The V end lost 1 base, the J end lost 7 bases, and 19 bases lay between the germline ends. CDR3 nucleotide sequence: TGCGCCAGCAGCCAAGGGTGGGGGTCCAGGGGCGGGACCCAGTACTTC. It encodes CASSQGWGSRGGTQYF.

As for this clone: At the DNA level, this CDR3 is encoded by other sequences in the same sample as well. V is TRBV19 and J is TRBJ2-2, with D unresolved. Germline CDR1 and CDR2: LNHDA and SQIVND (reference sequence). Trimming pared 3 bases from V and 0 bases from J, leaving 11 bases between. This CDR3 is 16 amino acids long. Here the CDR3 reads CASSMYQQTNTGELFF. In DNA, the CDR3 is TGTGCCAGTAGTATGTATCAGCAGACGAACACCGGGGAGCTGTTTTTT.

This chain uses TRBV28 with TRBJ2-1, with unresolved D. CDR3 length: 15 amino acids. V was shortened by 5 bases and J by 0 bases, with 11 bases between the two germline ends. Germline V gene sequence: CDR1 MDHEN, CDR2 SYDVKM. This CDR3 reads CASSPPQSSYNEQFF. CDR3 in DNA: TGTGCCAGCAGTCCCCCACAAAGCTCCTACAATGAGCAGTTCTTC.

This clone is labeled medium-sized. J is TRBJ2-1 and V is TRBV28; D perhaps matches TRBD2 (5 bases). Trimming pared 6 bases from V and 0 bases from J, leaving 12 bases between. CDR1 and CDR2 from the germline V gene are MDHEN and SYDVKM. The CDR3 is 15 residues long. CDR3 residues: CASRLDWSSYNEQFF. DNA of the CDR3: TGTGCCAGCAGGCTGGACTGGAGCTCCTACAATGAGCAGTTCTTC. Full variable domain (remainder filled in from reference TRBV28 and TRBJ2-1): DVKVTQSSRYLVKRTGEKVFLECVQDMDHENMFWYRQDPGLGLRLIYFSYDVKMKEKGDIPEGYSVSREKKERFSLILESASTNQTSMYLCASRLDWSSYNEQFFGPGTRLTVL.

The rearrangement joins TRBV6-5 to TRBJ2-1, with 8 bases that match TRBD2. CDR1 is MNHEY and CDR2 is SVGAGI in the germline V gene. The trim removed 9 bases at V and 1 base at J, leaving 5 bases unmatched. The CDR3 covers 14 residues. The chain's CDR3 is CASKLAVSYNEQFF. The CDR3 DNA reads as TGTGCCAGTAAACTAGCGGTTTCCTACAATGAGCAGTTCTTC.

V and J are TRBV4-1 and TRBJ2-7, with a possible D match to TRBD1 (6 bases). Trimming stripped 2 bases from V and 2 bases from J, with 16 bases between. This CDR3 contains 16 residues. CDR1 and CDR2 from the germline V gene are MGHRA and YSYEKL. The CDR3 is CASSQLWQGITYEQYF. The CDR3 DNA sequence: TGCGCCAGCAGCCAACTCTGGCAGGGGATCACCTACGAGCAGTACTTC.

The chain combines TRBV28 with TRBJ1-5; D ambiguous. The germline V gene encodes CDR1 MDHEN and CDR2 SYDVKM. The CDR3 has 15 amino acids. With 1 base removed from V and 9 bases from J, the gap between germline ends came to 16 bases. The CDR3 spells CASSLLSEGGRPQHF. As DNA, the CDR3 is TGTGCCAGCAGTTTATTATCGGAGGGTGGTAGGCCCCAGCATTTT. Variable domain in full (rest from reference TRBV28 and TRBJ1-5): DVKVTQSSRYLVKRTGEKVFLECVQDMDHENMFWYRQDPGLGLRLIYFSYDVKMKEKGDIPEGYSVSREKKERFSLILESASTNQTSMYLCASSLLSEGGRPQHFGDGTRLSIL.

This clone was seen just once. This CDR3 is CAWRPGQGVEQYF. CDR3 sequence (DNA): TGTGCCTGGAGACCGGGACAGGGGGTCGAGCAGTACTTC. V and J are TRBV30 and TRBJ2-7; 11 bases are a match to TRBD1. The CDR3 consists of 13 residues. With V trimmed by 3 bases and J by 6 bases, 4 bases remained unmatched. CDR1 and CDR2 from the germline V gene are GTSNPN and SVGIG (reference sequence).

This sequence joins TRBV13 and TRBJ2-1; TRBD2 matches at 11 bases. Germline V gene sequence: CDR1 PRHDT, CDR2 FYEKMQ (reference sequence). The CDR3 sequence is 17 residues long. With 3 bases clipped from V and 2 bases from J, the junction kept 6 bases outside the gene matches. DNA of the CDR3: TGTGCCAGCAGCTTCCCTAGCGGGGGGAGAGCCTACAATGAGCAGTTCTTC. Translating gives CASSFPSGGRAYNEQFF. The variable domain in full, completed from reference TRBV13 and TRBJ2-1, reads AAGVIQSPRHLIKEKRETATLKCYPIPRHDTVYWYQQGPGQDPQFLISFYEKMQSDKGSIPDRFSAQQFSDYHSELNMSSLELGDSALYFCASSFPSGGRAYNEQFFGPGTRLTVL.

The J gene is TRBJ1-3, the V gene TRBV28; D is undetermined. This CDR3 has 16 amino acids. The ends were cut back, 1 base at V and 3 bases at J, with 13 bases in the middle. Per germline, CDR1 MDHEN and CDR2 SYDVKM. The CDR3 loop is CASSLFVSSFGNTIYF. The CDR3 coding sequence is TGTGCCAGCAGTTTATTTGTCAGTTCCTTTGGAAACACCATATATTTT.

The V and J genes are TRBV29-1 and TRBJ2-7; no definite D call. CDR1 and CDR2 from the germline V gene are SQVTM and ANQGSEA. The CDR3 runs 10 residues. The V end was cut by 4 bases, the J end by 4 bases, with 5 bases between. CDR3 sequence reads: CSVVTYEQYF. The CDR3 region has the DNA TGCAGCGTTGTAACGTACGAGCAGTACTTC.

This rearrangement joins TRBV7-9 to TRBJ2-1, with TRBD1 matching 9 bases. The length of the CDR3 is 18 residues. Per the germline V gene, CDR1 is SEHNR and CDR2 is FQNEAQ (reference sequence). Trimming took 4 bases from V and 1 from J; bases not matched to a gene: 11. This CDR3 is CASSYTGSGTGSYNEQFF. The CDR3 region has the DNA TGTGCCAGCAGCTACACAGGGTCCGGGACAGGGTCCTACAATGAGCAGTTCTTC.

The V and J genes are TRBV9 and TRBJ2-5; perhaps TRBD1 as D (6 bases). The CDR3 contains 13 residues. V lost 3 bases and J 2 bases, leaving 8 bases between the germline ends. Germline V gives CDR1 SGDLS, CDR2 YYNGEE. The CDR3 is CASSAGVQETQYF. CDR3 bases: TGTGCCAGCAGCGCAGGGGTACAAGAGACCCAGTACTTC.

This chain uses TRBV6-5 with TRBJ1-2; D remains unclear. Germline V lookup: CDR1 MNHEY, CDR2 SVGAGI. This CDR3 contains 15 residues. Deletions cut 8 bases from V and 3 bases from J, with 19 bases between. The CDR3 sequence: CASRRIGQFHYGYTF. The CDR3 DNA reads TGTGCCAGCCGGAGGATCGGGCAGTTCCACTATGGCTACACCTTC.

J is TRBJ1-6 and V is TRBV5-8; 7 positions match TRBD1. With V trimmed by 4 bases and J by 10 bases, 8 bases remained unmatched. The V gene's germline CDR1 is SGHTS and CDR2 YDEGEE. The length of the CDR3 is 14 residues. This CDR3 is CASSDRASVSPLHF. CDR3 coding DNA: TGTGCCAGCAGCGACAGGGCTTCGGTGTCACCCCTCCACTTT.

This clone came up a few times. The chain carries TRBV5-6 and TRBJ2-2, with 8 nucleotides matching TRBD1. CDR1 and CDR2 (germline): SGHDT, YYEEEE. The ends lost 4 bases at V and 3 bases at J; junction bases unmatched: 11. The CDR3 is 17 residues long. The CDR3: CASSGTLDRAYTGELFF. The CDR3 DNA reads TGTGCCAGCAGCGGAACCTTGGACAGGGCCTACACCGGGGAGCTGTTTTTT.

This rearrangement joins TRBV5-1 to TRBJ2-7; D is unresolved. V lost 1 base, J lost 6 bases, and 8 bases lay in between. In germline, CDR1 is SGHRS, CDR2 YFSETQ. This CDR3 spans 12 amino acids. CDR3 DNA: TGCGCCAGCAGCTTGATCCCCGGCGAGCAGTACTTC. Amino acids: CASSLIPGEQYF.